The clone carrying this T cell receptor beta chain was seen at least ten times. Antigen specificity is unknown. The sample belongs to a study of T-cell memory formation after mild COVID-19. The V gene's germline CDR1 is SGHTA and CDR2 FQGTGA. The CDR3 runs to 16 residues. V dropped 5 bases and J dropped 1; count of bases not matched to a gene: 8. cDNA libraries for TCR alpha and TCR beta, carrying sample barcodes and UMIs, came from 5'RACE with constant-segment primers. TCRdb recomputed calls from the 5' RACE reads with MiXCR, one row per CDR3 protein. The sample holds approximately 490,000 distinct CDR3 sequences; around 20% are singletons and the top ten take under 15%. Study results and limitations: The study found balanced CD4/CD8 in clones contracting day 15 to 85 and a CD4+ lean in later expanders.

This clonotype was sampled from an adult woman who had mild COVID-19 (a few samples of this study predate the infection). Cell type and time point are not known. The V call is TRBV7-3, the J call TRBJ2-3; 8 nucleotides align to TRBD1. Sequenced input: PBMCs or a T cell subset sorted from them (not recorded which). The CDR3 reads CASSPTGGQRTDTQYF. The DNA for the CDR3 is TGTGCCAGCAGCCCAACAGGGGGGCAACGCACAGATACGCAGTATTTT.